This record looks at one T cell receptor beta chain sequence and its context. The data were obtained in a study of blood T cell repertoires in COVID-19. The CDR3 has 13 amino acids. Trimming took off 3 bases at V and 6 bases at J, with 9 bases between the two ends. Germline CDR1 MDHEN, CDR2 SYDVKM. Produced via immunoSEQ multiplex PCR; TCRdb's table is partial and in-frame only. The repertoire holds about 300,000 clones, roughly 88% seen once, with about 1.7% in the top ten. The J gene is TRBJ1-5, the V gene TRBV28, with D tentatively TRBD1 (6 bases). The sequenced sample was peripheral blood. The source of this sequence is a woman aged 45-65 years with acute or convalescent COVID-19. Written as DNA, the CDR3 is TGTGCCAGCAGTTTTTCAGGGGTTCAGCCCCAGCATTTT. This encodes CASSFSGVQPQHF.